This T cell receptor beta chain derives from a study of beta chain features in type 1 diabetes listed by TCRdb under 2018. With regard to the full study: No differences in mean age, gender distribution, total cell number or subset yield were found between patients and healthy donors. A total of some 100,000,000 sorted cells were examined across all samples, and the number of cells per subset was strongly correlated with RNA yield. The study compared TCRB repertoires of sorted circulating CD4+ T cell subsets between recently diagnosed type 1 diabetes patients and matched healthy donors. Regulatory and stem cell-like memory subsets were isolated from only 8 patients and about eight healthy donors, whereas naive and central memory subsets came from all 30 or so donors. What the research found in general, with its limitations: The naive, central memory and regulatory TCRB repertoires appeared to resemble one another more closely among patients than among healthy donors. Type 1 diabetes patients showed a moderate but significant shortening of TCRB CDR3 length in all four CD4+ subsets. Patients with type 1 diabetes made fewer insertions and deleted more nucleotides at VDJ recombination sites, implying thymic rearrangement abnormalities. Only small numbers of individuals were included in the HLA sub-analyses, which left unresolved whether HLA type had any influence on TCRB rearrangement. Sequencing cDNA rather than genomic DNA could over-represent highly expressing activated cells, although activation and CD3 levels did not differ between groups. Shorter templates might be favored by PCR, yet because patient and control samples were amplified and corrected together, any such skew would affect both groups equally.

Each donor gave one peripheral blood draw, roughly 120 mL on average, collected into heparinised tubes. Naive, central memory, regulatory and stem cell-like memory CD4+ T cells were sorted on a BD FACSAria II using a panel including CD45RO, CCR7, CD25, CD127, CD95 and CD27. Every sorted population had a purity above 95%. PBMCs were isolated right away by Lymphoprep density gradient centrifugation and were stained directly, without culture. Samples were stained and sorted in pairs, with one healthy donor and one patient per experiment, so that batch effects were minimized. V is shortened by 0 bases, J by 10 bases, and the region joining them spans 9 bases. In the germline V gene, CDR1 corresponds to MDHEN and CDR2 to SYDVKM. The cysteine opens and the phenylalanine closes a CDR3 of 12 amino acids. CDR3 DNA only is kept here, 36 bases in frame from base 1. All of the isolated RNA was reverse transcribed with the High Capacity cDNA Reverse Transcription Kit, so expressed TCRB transcripts were sequenced. Deep immunoSEQ sequencing was performed on naive, central memory and regulatory T cell samples, with an average of roughly 3.3 million total reads per sample. Sorted cells were lysed in RLT buffer and RNA was extracted with DNase-treated RNeasy Micro or Mini kits, depending on cell number. Each cell subset was processed on its own to prevent cross-contamination, while patient and healthy donor samples were processed together. Using the immunoSEQ multiplex PCR, TCRB sequences were amplified from cDNA into 87-bp fragments spanning the CDR3 region. Sequencing of the amplicons was done on the Illumina HiSeq platform. Regarding the original processing steps: Synthetic template baselines were used to correct PCR bias computationally, reads within Hamming distance 2 were collapsed together, and singletons that could not be merged were discarded. By aligning reads against IMGT, V, D and J genes, CDR3 length, and insertions or deletions at six rearrangement sites were assigned. Within each subset, clonotype counts were normalized to sorted cell number, and only after that were true diversity and Gini coefficients computed with the tcR R package. Repertoire sharing was quantified using the overlap coefficient calculated on TCRB nucleotide sequences. As a proxy for the pre-selection repertoire, out-of-frame TCRB sequences from naive cells were analyzed. As stored in TCRdb, this immuneACCESS dataset retains in-frame rearrangements with V and J assigned. A fraction of the clones does not appear; measured against another copy, unresolved V genes explain less than half of the discrepancy, and the remainder lacks a known reason. V, J and clone size were drawn from that table, and D and trimming were deduced from the DNA. The sample records roughly 280,000 clones, around 25% of which are singletons. The ten most abundant clones make up approximately 0.011% of the sample.

This clone was detected a few times. Its antigen is unknown. Base qualities were left out, and no much larger clone turns up one base away. Sequenced: naive CD4+ T cells from blood. This specimen's cell subset or site label, interpreted: true naive CD4+ T cells. This sequence uses TRBV28 and TRBJ1-2, with the D gene uncertain. This receptor was taken from a young woman with type 1 diabetes. The nucleotides are TGTGCCAGCAGTTTATGGGGCAACGACTACACCTTC. Its protein reads: CASSLWGNDYTF.